This TCR beta chain was sequenced in a study of blood T cell repertoires in COVID-19. Study summary: Samples taken during acute and convalescent COVID-19 were collected in the United States, Italy and Spain.

The CDR3 extends over 19 amino acids. The protocol was immunoSEQ multiplex PCR, while the TCRdb copy is restricted to in-frame clones and leaves out a portion. This table holds 40,000 or so clones, about nine tenths found once. V is TRBV21-1 and J is TRBJ2-7; TRBD1, as called in the table, went unchecked against the DNA. TRBV21-1 is an annotated pseudogene. The sample consisted of peripheral blood. This receptor was identified in a human donor in a cohort sampled during active COVID-19. The CDR3 sequence: CASSKLKRPRTGLPYEQYF. The CDR3 coding sequence is TGTGCCAGCAGCAAATTAAAGCGGCCCCGGACAGGACTACCGTACGAGCAGTACTTC.